A single sample is the source of the 30 T cell receptor beta chains below, sequenced in a study of blood T cell repertoires in COVID-19. Repertoires were generated with immunoSEQ multiplex PCR, while TCRdb's copy carries only in-frame clones and drops some. The repertoire holds 300,000 to 350,000 clones, roughly 90% seen once, with 2.5% to 3.5% in the top ten. Sequencing was carried out using peripheral blood. These receptors all come from a woman aged 25 to 39 with COVID-19, enrolled during active disease.

This sequence joins TRBV14 and TRBJ2-7, with 7 bases matching TRBD2. This CDR3 comprises 14 residues. CDR1 is SGHDN, CDR2 FVKESK, per germline. V lost 5 bases to trimming and J lost 4 bases; unmatched junction nucleotides: 8. The CDR3 spells CASSLPGLQYEQYF. The CDR3 nucleotides read TGTGCCAGCAGCTTACCGGGACTACAGTACGAGCAGTACTTC.

The chain employs TRBV7-2 and TRBJ1-1, with 8 bases identical to TRBD1. V gave up 4 bases and J gave up 0 bases; unmatched junction bases: 10. Germline V gene sequence: CDR1 SGHTA, CDR2 FQGNSA. The CDR3 runs to 17 residues. CDR3 residues: CASSSGGGTGLNTEAFF. CDR3 coding DNA: TGTGCCAGCAGCTCAGGGGGGGGGACAGGACTGAACACTGAAGCTTTCTTT. Looking up the rest from reference TRBV7-2 and TRBJ1-1 gives the full variable domain: GAGVSQSPSNKVTEKGKDVELRCDPISGHTALYWYRQSLGQGLEFLIYFQGNSAPDKSGLPSDRFSAERTGGSVSTLTIQRTQQEDSAVYLCASSSGGGTGLNTEAFFGQGTRLTVV.

The chain uses TRBV12-3 or TRBV12-4 and TRBJ2-5; D is possibly TRBD2 (6 bases). The CDR3 has 13 residues. V was clipped by 2 bases and J by 4 bases, with 8 bases between them. In DNA form, the CDR3 reads TGTGCCAGCAGTTTAACCGGGGGAGAGACCCAGTACTTC. It codes for CASSLTGGETQYF.

The V and J genes are TRBV24-1 and TRBJ1-2; D uncertain. CDR1 is KGHDR and CDR2 is SFDVKD in the germline V gene. Trimming left V 4 bases short and J 4 bases short, with 12 bases between. The CDR3 runs 14 residues. The DNA for the CDR3 is TGTGCCACCAGTGACGAAGGCAGGCCCTATGGCTACACCTTC. It specifies CATSDEGRPYGYTF.

The V and J genes are TRBV18 and TRBJ1-1, with a tentative D call TRBD1 (5 bases). The CDR3 runs 14 residues. CDR1 is KGHSH and CDR2 is LQKENI in the germline V gene. Trimming shortened V by 6 bases and J by 3 bases, and 14 bases separated the two germline ends. The CDR3 protein is CASSRGGGDTEAFF. CDR3 sequence (DNA): TGTGCCAGCTCTCGAGGAGGAGGGGACACTGAAGCTTTCTTT. The full variable domain, its missing parts supplied by reference TRBV18 and TRBJ1-1, is NAGVMQNPRHLVRRRGQEARLRCSPMKGHSHVYWYRQLPEEGLKFMVYLQKENIIDESGMPKERFSAEFPKEGPSILRIQQVVRGDSAAYFCASSRGGGDTEAFFGQGTRLTVV.

The chain employs TRBV21-1 and TRBJ1-5; no DNA check was done on the table's D call, TRBD1. TRBV21-1 is assigned pseudogene status. The CDR3 has 16 amino acids. In DNA form, the CDR3 reads TGTGCCAGCAGCGAGCAGGGGTCAATGAGGAATCAGCCCCAGCATTTT. Its protein is CASSEQGSMRNQPQHF.

CDR3 loop: CASSPGGTSGIYEQYF. In DNA, the CDR3 is TGTGCCAGCAGCCCCGGAGGGACTAGCGGGATATACGAGCAGTACTTC. The V call is TRBV9, the J call TRBJ2-7; 13 bases line up with TRBD2. Germline values: CDR1 SGDLS, CDR2 YYNGEE. CDR3 size: 16 residues. The trim removed 4 bases at V and 4 bases at J, leaving 8 bases unmatched.

The CDR3 is CASSQRPLRIMNTEAFF. Here the CDR3 DNA reads TGTGCCAGCAGTCAGCGGCCTCTTCGGATCATGAACACTGAAGCTTTCTTT. This chain joins TRBV27 and TRBJ1-1; no clear D gene. Germline-derived CDR1 and CDR2 are MNHEY and SMNVEV (reference sequence). V was pared by 5 bases and J by 0 bases, with 19 bases between. This CDR3 contains 17 residues.

The rearrangement links TRBV28 to TRBJ1-2; tentatively, D is TRBD1 (5 bases). Germline loops: CDR1 MDHEN, CDR2 SYDVKM. The CDR3 is made up of 13 amino acids. V lost 9 bases and J lost 7, with 18 bases in between. This CDR3 reads CASSTMTDLGYTF. The DNA for the CDR3 is TGTGCCAGTTCTACAATGACAGATCTTGGCTACACCTTC.

This clone was detected only a few times. The chain has TRBV19 and TRBJ2-5; TRBD1 is a possible D gene (6 bases). The CDR3 covers 15 residues. Germline V gene data show CDR1 as LNHDA and CDR2 as SQIVND (reference sequence). Trimming took 7 bases from V and 2 from J, leaving 17 bases between them. CDR3 DNA: TGTGCCAGTACCAGCCTGGGGGCTGGGCAAGAGACCCAGTACTTC. Translated, it gives CASTSLGAGQETQYF.

V gene TRBV5-1 combines with J gene TRBJ1-2; D is perhaps TRBD1 (6 bases). The germline V gene encodes CDR1 SGHRS and CDR2 YFSETQ. This CDR3 is 15 amino acids long. V dropped 0 bases and J dropped 2 bases, with 11 bases sitting between them. CDR3 loop: CASSLAGQQNYGYTF. CDR3 coding DNA: TGCGCCAGCAGCTTGGCCGGACAGCAAAACTATGGCTACACCTTC.

V and J are TRBV7-9 and TRBJ1-1; 9 nucleotides agree with TRBD1. This CDR3 comprises 15 residues. The J segment lost 2 bases and the V segment lost 5 bases, leaving 6 bases of the junction unmatched. Germline CDR1 SEHNR, CDR2 FQNEAQ (reference sequence). Here the CDR3 reads CASSPGTGSNTEAFF. CDR3 nucleotide sequence: TGTGCCAGCAGCCCCGGGACAGGGAGTAACACTGAAGCTTTCTTT.

The chain combines TRBV30 with TRBJ2-4, with D maybe TRBD1 (8 bases). The germline gives CDR1 GTSNPN, CDR2 SVGIG (reference sequence). V was clipped by 0 bases and J by 6 bases, with 24 bases between them. CDR3 length: 18 residues. DNA for the CDR3: TGTGCCTGGAGTGTTAATGTCGGGGGGACAGGACAAGGAAACATTCAGTACTTC. Translating it yields CAWSVNVGGTGQGNIQYF.

This clone was counted a few times. The CDR3: CASSLLAGGGTDTQYF. In DNA form, the CDR3 reads TGTGCCAGCAGCTTGCTAGCGGGAGGAGGCACAGATACGCAGTATTTT. The chain has TRBV7-2 and TRBJ2-3; 11 positions agree with TRBD2. The J segment lost 1 base and the V segment lost 3 bases, leaving 3 bases of the junction unmatched. Germline V gene lookup returns CDR1 SGHTA and CDR2 FQGNSA. The CDR3 has 16 amino acids.

The rearrangement uses TRBV28 and TRBJ1-4, with 8 positions matching TRBD1. The CDR3 spans 17 residues. Per the germline V gene, CDR1 is MDHEN and CDR2 is SYDVKM. J lost 0 bases, V lost 6 bases, and 9 bases had no gene match. CDR3 protein: CASRSRQGKATNEKLFF. For the CDR3, the DNA is TGTGCCAGCAGATCACGACAGGGGAAGGCAACTAATGAAAAACTGTTTTTT.

The chain employs TRBV10-2 and TRBJ2-7; 9 bases agree with TRBD2. This CDR3 has 16 residues. Germline CDR1 reads WSHSY; CDR2 reads SAAADI. J lost 0 bases, V lost 8 bases, and 11 bases had no gene match. CDR3 nucleotides: TGCGCCAGCTTCCCGACTAGCGGTGAACTCTCCTACGAGCAGTACTTC. This gives the protein CASFPTSGELSYEQYF.

The chain joins TRBV10-2 to TRBJ1-5, with 7 bases fitting TRBD1. Germline lookup yields CDR1 WSHSY and CDR2 SAAADI. Trimming at V came to 4 bases and at J to 4 bases, leaving 1 base not matched to a gene. This CDR3 is built from 13 residues. CDR3 nucleotides: TGCGCCAGCAGTGTGGGACAGAATCAGCCCCAGCATTTT. Its protein is CASSVGQNQPQHF.

CDR3 region: CASSLASGTGQAYEQYF. CDR3 sequence (DNA): TGCGCCAGCAGCTTGGCTTCTGGAACCGGACAGGCGTACGAGCAGTACTTC. J is TRBJ2-7 and V is TRBV5-1, with 7 nucleotides matching TRBD1. Germline lookup yields CDR1 SGHRS and CDR2 YFSETQ. V dropped 0 bases and J dropped 4; count of bases not matched to a gene: 13. This CDR3 has 17 residues.

V usage is TRBV29-1 and J usage is TRBJ1-2; D gene ambiguous. The germline V gene has CDR1 SQVTM and CDR2 ANQGSEA. The germline V and J ends were trimmed by 3 bases and 7 bases, with 12 bases remaining between them. This CDR3 region has 12 residues. The CDR3 coding sequence is TGCAGCGTTGAGAGCCAAACTCCTGGCTACACCTTC. It is translated as CSVESQTPGYTF.

This clone was observed a few times. The chain has TRBV3-1 (or the pseudogene TRBV3-2) and TRBJ1-2; no reliable D call. The V gene's germline CDR1 is LGHDT and CDR2 YNNKEL (reference sequence). The ends were cut back, 0 bases at V and 8 bases at J, with 13 bases in the middle. The CDR3 extends over 14 amino acids. CDR3 amino acids: CASSQDSSGRGYTF. In DNA, the CDR3 is TGTGCCAGCAGCCAAGATTCAAGTGGTCGGGGCTACACCTTC.

The gene calls are TRBV12-5 and TRBJ1-1; 7 bases agree with TRBD1. The CDR3 contains 13 residues. Germline CDR1 LGHNT, CDR2 FRNRAP. Trimming cost V 5 bases and J 4 bases; bases outside gene matches: 4. The CDR3 spells CASGTGVLTEAFF. In nucleotides, the CDR3 is TGTGCTAGTGGTACAGGGGTCCTCACTGAAGCTTTCTTT.

V is TRBV5-1 and J is TRBJ2-1; 7 nucleotides line up with TRBD2. Unmatched junction bases numbered 14, after V lost 4 bases and J lost 7 bases. Germline V gene lookup returns CDR1 SGHRS and CDR2 YFSETQ. CDR3 size: 16 residues. In nucleotides, the CDR3 is TGCGCCAGCAGCCACCCGGGCCTAGCGGCGCAAAATGAGCAGTTCTTC. This translates into CASSHPGLAAQNEQFF. Variable domain in full (rest from reference TRBV5-1 and TRBJ2-1): KAGVTQTPRYLIKTRGQQVTLSCSPISGHRSVSWYQQTPGQGLQFLFEYFSETQRNKGNFPGRFSGRQFSNSRSEMNVSTLELGDSALYLCASSHPGLAAQNEQFFGPGTRLTVL.

The CDR3 spells CASSLGTGGFEQYF. The CDR3, as DNA: TGTGCCAGCAGCCTAGGGACAGGGGGCTTCGAGCAGTACTTC. This chain joins TRBV2 and TRBJ2-7, with 12 positions matching TRBD1. Trimming at V came to 6 bases and at J to 6 bases, leaving 6 bases not matched to a gene. The CDR3 length is 14 residues. Germline assignment: CDR1 SNHLY and CDR2 FYNNEI.

The chain recombines TRBV21-1 with TRBJ2-7; TRBD2 reflects the table's D call only, with no check against the DNA. TRBV21-1 is a pseudogene segment. This CDR3 has 14 amino acids. The CDR3 loop reads CASRTGTSDYEQYF. The CDR3 DNA reads as TGTGCCAGCAGGACCGGGACTAGCGACTACGAGCAGTACTTC.

The V and J genes are TRBV7-2 and TRBJ1-1; 10 positions agree with TRBD1. The CDR3 extends over 18 amino acids. Germline values: CDR1 SGHTA, CDR2 FQGNSA. J was trimmed by 1 base and V by 4 bases; bases with no gene match: 12. CDR3 loop: CASSSPGTGALSNTEAFF. DNA of the CDR3: TGTGCCAGCAGCTCCCCCGGGACAGGGGCCTTATCGAACACTGAAGCTTTCTTT. Supplemented by reference TRBV7-2 and TRBJ1-1, the full variable domain reads GAGVSQSPSNKVTEKGKDVELRCDPISGHTALYWYRQSLGQGLEFLIYFQGNSAPDKSGLPSDRFSAERTGGSVSTLTIQRTQQEDSAVYLCASSSPGTGALSNTEAFFGQGTRLTVV.

In the case of this clone: The sample contains more than one DNA sequence encoding this CDR3. The gene calls are TRBV5-4 and TRBJ2-2, with 12 bases identical to TRBD2. CDR3 length: 18 amino acids. Germline CDR1 reads SGHNT; CDR2 reads YYREEE (reference sequence). Losses at the gene ends were 8 bases for V and 3 bases for J; bases not matched to a gene: 14. CDR3 bases: TGTGCCAGTAGTTCCGCCGGGACTAGCGGGTCCCACACCGGGGAGCTGTTTTTT. Translated, it gives CASSSAGTSGSHTGELFF. The full variable domain, in which reference TRBV5-4 and TRBJ2-2 provide the parts outside the CDR3, is ETGVTQSPTHLIKTRGQQVTLRCSSQSGHNTVSWYQQALGQGPQFIFQYYREEENGRGNFPPRFSGLQFPNYSSELNVNALELDDSALYLCASSSAGTSGSHTGELFFGEGSRLTVL.

The J gene is TRBJ2-5, the V gene TRBV5-1; 9 nucleotides align to TRBD1. With V trimmed by 4 bases and J by 2 bases, 6 bases remained unmatched. The V gene's germline CDR1 is SGHRS and CDR2 YFSETQ. The CDR3 is 15 amino acids. CDR3 nucleotide sequence: TGCGCCAGCAGCGGGACAGGGCAATTTCAAGAGACCCAGTACTTC. Its protein is CASSGTGQFQETQYF.

This chain joins TRBV5-1 and TRBJ1-6; tentatively, D is TRBD1 (5 bases). The germline CDR1 and CDR2 sequences are SGHRS and YFSETQ. This CDR3 contains 15 residues. Trimming pared 4 bases from V and 5 bases from J, leaving 13 bases between. CDR3 coding DNA: TGCGCCAGCAGCGCCGGGACTCTTAATAATTCACCCCTCCACTTT. Its protein product is CASSAGTLNNSPLHF.

V usage is TRBV7-9 and J usage is TRBJ2-1; TRBD2 matches 14 bases. V shed 5 bases, J shed 9 bases, and the junction held 9 bases outside the gene matches. Germline-derived CDR1 and CDR2 are SEHNR and FQNEAQ (reference sequence). The CDR3 is made up of 16 amino acids. The CDR3 protein is CASSQGTSGRVGEQFF. In DNA, the CDR3 is TGTGCCAGCAGCCAGGGGACTAGCGGGAGAGTGGGTGAGCAGTTCTTC.

The gene calls are TRBV24-1 and TRBJ2-1; TRBD2 matches 10 bases. Looked up from germline, CDR1 is KGHDR and CDR2 is SFDVKD. The CDR3 loop spans 15 amino acids. The V segment lost 7 bases and the J segment 6 bases; nucleotides outside the gene matches: 8. The CDR3 sequence: CATSETSGNLNEQFF. DNA of the CDR3: TGTGCCACCAGCGAAACTAGCGGGAACCTCAATGAGCAGTTCTTC.